This TCR beta chain was documented in a study of metastatic and nonmetastatic thyroid tumors. About the study: A comparison of repertoires was made across blood and tumor or nodule tissue from malignant and benign thyroid patients.

The germline V and J ends were trimmed by 5 bases and 8 bases, with 16 bases remaining between them. This CDR3 is built from 14 residues. The germline V gene encodes CDR1 SGHTA and CDR2 FQGTGA. Regarding the study as a whole: For both blood and tumor, malignant thyroid tumors reportedly showed significantly higher TCR beta diversity than benign nodules did.

MiXCR re-clonotyped the PCR reads for TCRdb. The table lists approximately 20,000 clones, 10% to 15% of them singletons, with about 6% in the top ten. This clone was counted ten times or more. Its antigen is currently unknown. Prior to thyroid surgery, none of the patients had received any treatment. This chain uses TRBV7-3 with TRBJ2-1, with D perhaps TRBD1 or TRBD2 (5 bases each). Sequences were obtained from blood. The source of this sequence is a male donor with papillary thyroid cancer or a benign thyroid nodule (not recorded which). Some clones in this sample may be carry-over from other donors' samples. The CDR3 nucleotides are TGTGCCAGCAGCCCCGGGACGGCCGGCTATGAGCAGTTCTTC. This codes for CASSPGTAGYEQFF.